The subject of this entry is one TCR beta chain. Antigen unknown. The data were obtained in a study of OX40 agonist ivuxolimab in advanced cancers. Study-wide context: Given to patients was ivuxolimab, an agonistic anti-OX40 (CD134) antibody.

Findings and limits, study-wide: Researchers did not establish what antigens the expanded peripheral T cells target.

Germline values: CDR1 LNHDA, CDR2 SQIVND (reference sequence). The V end lost 5 bases, the J end lost 8 bases, and 9 bases lay between the germline ends. The CDR3 loop spans 12 amino acids. Profiled with immunoSEQ multiplex PCR; TCRdb holds only in-frame clones, not every one. The table lists around 60,000 clones, roughly 90% of them singletons. The material sequenced was CD4+ or CD8+ T cells sorted from blood, taken in a trial of the OX40 agonist ivuxolimab. This clonotype was obtained from an adult with an advanced solid tumor such as melanoma, head and neck, liver or kidney cancer. The chain has TRBV19 and TRBJ2-2; D gene ambiguous. This CDR3 is CASSPLRGELFF. DNA of the CDR3: TGTGCCAGTAGTCCCCTACGGGGGGAGCTGTTTTTT.